This T cell receptor (beta chain) was sequenced for a study of T cell responses to AZD1222 COVID-19 vaccine. Here immunoSEQ multiplex PCR was the method, and the copy in TCRdb shows in-frame clones only, minus some. The sample has some 180,000 clones; about 93% are singletons. CDR3 size: 11 residues. V lost 2 bases to trimming and J lost 9 bases, with 5 bases between them. Germline V lookup: CDR1 LGHDT, CDR2 YNNKEL (reference sequence). Notes on the study in general: Repertoire sampling was restricted to post-peak T cell response timepoints. The donors showed a predominance of white British ancestry and of females, with possible underestimation of clonal diversity.

In regard to this clone: The antigen is unknown.

The V and J genes are TRBV3-1 (or the pseudogene TRBV3-2) and TRBJ2-1; D ambiguous. This TCR was recovered from an adult who received the MenACWY meningococcal vaccine as a control. Sequencing used peripheral blood, obtained 28 days after the second dose of the MenACWY control vaccine. This CDR3 is CASSQLGEQFF. The CDR3 DNA sequence: TGTGCCAGCAGCCAACTCGGTGAGCAGTTCTTC.